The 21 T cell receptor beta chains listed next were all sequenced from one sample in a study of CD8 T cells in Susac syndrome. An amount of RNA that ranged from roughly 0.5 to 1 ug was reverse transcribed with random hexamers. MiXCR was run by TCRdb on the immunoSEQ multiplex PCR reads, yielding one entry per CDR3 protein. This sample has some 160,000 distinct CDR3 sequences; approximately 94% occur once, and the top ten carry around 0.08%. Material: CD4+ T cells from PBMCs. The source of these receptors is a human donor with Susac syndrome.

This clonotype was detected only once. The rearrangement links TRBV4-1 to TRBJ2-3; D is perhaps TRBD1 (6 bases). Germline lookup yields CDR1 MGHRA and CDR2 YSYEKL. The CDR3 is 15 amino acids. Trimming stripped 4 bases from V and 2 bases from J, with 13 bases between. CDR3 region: CASSLQGLYTDTQYF. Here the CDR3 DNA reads TGCGCCAGCAGCCTCCAGGGGCTTTACACAGATACGCAGTATTTT.

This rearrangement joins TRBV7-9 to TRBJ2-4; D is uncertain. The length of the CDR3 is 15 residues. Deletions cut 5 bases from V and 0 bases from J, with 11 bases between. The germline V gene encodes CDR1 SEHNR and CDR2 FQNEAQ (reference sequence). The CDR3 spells CASSRWDIAKNIQYF. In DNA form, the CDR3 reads TGTGCCAGCAGCAGATGGGATATAGCCAAAAACATTCAGTACTTC.

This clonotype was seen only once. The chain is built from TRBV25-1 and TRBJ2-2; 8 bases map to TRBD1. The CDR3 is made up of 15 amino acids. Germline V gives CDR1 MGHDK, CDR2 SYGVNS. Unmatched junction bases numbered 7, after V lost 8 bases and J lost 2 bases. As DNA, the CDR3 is TGTGCCAGCTGCCAGACAGGGGTTAACACCGGGGAGCTGTTTTTT. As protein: CASCQTGVNTGELFF.

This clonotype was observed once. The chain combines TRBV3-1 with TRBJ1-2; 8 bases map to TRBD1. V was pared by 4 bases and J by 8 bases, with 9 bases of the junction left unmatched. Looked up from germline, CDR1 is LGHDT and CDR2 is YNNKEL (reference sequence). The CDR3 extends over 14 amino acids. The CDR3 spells CASSRAGQGEGYTF. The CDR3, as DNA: TGTGCCAGCAGCCGAGCTGGACAGGGTGAAGGCTACACCTTC.

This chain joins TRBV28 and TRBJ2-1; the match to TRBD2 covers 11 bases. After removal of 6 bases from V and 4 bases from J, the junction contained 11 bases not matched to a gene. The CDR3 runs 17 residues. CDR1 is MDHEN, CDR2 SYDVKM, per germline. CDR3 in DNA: TGTGCCAGCAGCAAAGAGGGACTAGCGGCAGATTACAATGAGCAGTTCTTC. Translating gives CASSKEGLAADYNEQFF.

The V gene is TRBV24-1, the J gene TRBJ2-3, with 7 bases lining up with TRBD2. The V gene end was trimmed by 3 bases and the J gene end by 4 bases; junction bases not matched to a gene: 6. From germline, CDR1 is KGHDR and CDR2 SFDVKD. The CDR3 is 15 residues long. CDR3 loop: CATSDGSREADTQYF. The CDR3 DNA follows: TGTGCCACCAGTGATGGGTCCCGGGAGGCAGATACGCAGTATTTT.

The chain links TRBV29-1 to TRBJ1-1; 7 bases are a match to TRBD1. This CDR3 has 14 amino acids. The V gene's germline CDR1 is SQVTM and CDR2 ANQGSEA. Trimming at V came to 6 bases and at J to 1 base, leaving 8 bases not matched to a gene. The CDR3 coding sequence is TGCAGCGTCGGAACAACAGGGGCGAACACTGAAGCTTTCTTT. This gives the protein CSVGTTGANTEAFF. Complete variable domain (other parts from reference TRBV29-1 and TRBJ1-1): SAVISQKPSRDICQRGTSLTIQCQVDSQVTMMFWYRQQPGQSLTLIATANQGSEATYESGFVIDKFPISRPNLTFSTLTVSNMSPEDSSIYLCSVGTTGANTEAFFGQGTRLTVV.

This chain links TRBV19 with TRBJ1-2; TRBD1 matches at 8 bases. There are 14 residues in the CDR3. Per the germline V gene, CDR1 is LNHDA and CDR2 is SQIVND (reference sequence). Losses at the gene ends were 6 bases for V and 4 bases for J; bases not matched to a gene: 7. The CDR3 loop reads CASRTDRAGYGYTF. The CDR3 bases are TGTGCCAGTAGGACGGACAGGGCGGGCTATGGCTACACCTTC.

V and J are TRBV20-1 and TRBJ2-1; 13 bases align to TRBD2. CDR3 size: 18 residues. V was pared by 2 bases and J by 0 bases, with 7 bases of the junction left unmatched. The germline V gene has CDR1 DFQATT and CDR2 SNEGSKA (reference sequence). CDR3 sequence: CSARTSGRESSSYNEQFF. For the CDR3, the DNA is TGCAGTGCTAGAACTAGCGGGAGGGAATCGAGCTCCTACAATGAGCAGTTCTTC.

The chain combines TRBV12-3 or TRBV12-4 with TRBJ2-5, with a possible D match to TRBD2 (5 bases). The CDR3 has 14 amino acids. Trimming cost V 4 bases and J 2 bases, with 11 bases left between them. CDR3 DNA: TGTGCCAGCAGTTCCGGAGGACCGCAAGAGACCCAGTACTTC. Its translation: CASSSGGPQETQYF.

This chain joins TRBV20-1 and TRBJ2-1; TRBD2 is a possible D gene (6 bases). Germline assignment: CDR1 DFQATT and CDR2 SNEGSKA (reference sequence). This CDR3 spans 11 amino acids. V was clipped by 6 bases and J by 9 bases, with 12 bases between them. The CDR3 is CSAQRRGEQFF. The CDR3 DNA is TGCAGTGCCCAACGGCGGGGTGAGCAGTTCTTC.

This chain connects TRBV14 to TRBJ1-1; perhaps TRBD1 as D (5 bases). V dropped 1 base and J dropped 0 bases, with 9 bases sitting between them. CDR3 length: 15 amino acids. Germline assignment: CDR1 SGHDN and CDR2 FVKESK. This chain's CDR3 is CASSQGPGLNTEAFF. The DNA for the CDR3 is TGTGCCAGCAGCCAAGGCCCAGGGCTGAACACTGAAGCTTTCTTT.

CDR3 sequence: CATAGGAETQYF. CDR3 sequence (DNA): TGTGCCACGGCAGGGGGCGCAGAGACCCAGTACTTC. The chain recombines TRBV2 with TRBJ2-5; TRBD1 matches at 8 bases. Germline V gene sequence: CDR1 SNHLY, CDR2 FYNNEI. J lost 4 bases, V lost 10 bases, and 5 bases had no gene match. This CDR3 has 12 residues.

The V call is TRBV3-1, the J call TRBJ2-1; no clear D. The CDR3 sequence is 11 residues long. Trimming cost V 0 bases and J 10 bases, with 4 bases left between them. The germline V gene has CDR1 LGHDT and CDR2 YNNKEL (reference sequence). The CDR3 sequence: CASSQDREQFF. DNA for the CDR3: TGTGCCAGCAGCCAAGATCGAGAGCAGTTCTTC.

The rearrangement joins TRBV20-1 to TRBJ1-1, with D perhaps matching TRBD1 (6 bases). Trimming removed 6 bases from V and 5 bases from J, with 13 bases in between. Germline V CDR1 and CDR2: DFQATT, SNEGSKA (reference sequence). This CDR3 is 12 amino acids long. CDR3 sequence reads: CSASRGATEAFF. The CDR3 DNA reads TGCAGTGCGTCACGGGGGGCGACTGAAGCTTTCTTT.

The CDR3 here is CSVAGGEYGYTF. The CDR3 DNA is TGCAGCGTTGCGGGGGGCGAATATGGCTACACCTTC. The rearrangement links TRBV29-1 to TRBJ1-2, with D tentatively TRBD1 (6 bases). V gave up 4 bases and J gave up 5 bases, with 11 bases separating them. Germline V gene lookup returns CDR1 SQVTM and CDR2 ANQGSEA. The CDR3 length is 12 residues. The full variable domain, completed using reference TRBV29-1 and TRBJ1-2, is SAVISQKPSRDICQRGTSLTIQCQVDSQVTMMFWYRQQPGQSLTLIATANQGSEATYESGFVIDKFPISRPNLTFSTLTVSNMSPEDSSIYLCSVAGGEYGYTFGSGTRLTVV.

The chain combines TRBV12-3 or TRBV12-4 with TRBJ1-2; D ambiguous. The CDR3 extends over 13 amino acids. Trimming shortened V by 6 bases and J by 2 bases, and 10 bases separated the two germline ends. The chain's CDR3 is CASSTGQNYGYTF. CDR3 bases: TGTGCCAGCAGCACCGGCCAAAACTATGGCTACACCTTC.

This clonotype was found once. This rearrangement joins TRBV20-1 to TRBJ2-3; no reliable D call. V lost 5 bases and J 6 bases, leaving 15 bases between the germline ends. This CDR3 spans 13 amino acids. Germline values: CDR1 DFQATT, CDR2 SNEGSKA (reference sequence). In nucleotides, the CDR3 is TGCAGTGCTCGCAAACTACCCCCCGATACGCAGTATTTT. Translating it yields CSARKLPPDTQYF.

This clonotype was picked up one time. CDR3 sequence: CSVGASYNEQFF. The CDR3 region has the DNA TGCAGCGTTGGGGCGTCCTACAATGAGCAGTTCTTC. The V call is TRBV29-1, the J call TRBJ2-1; no clear D gene. V was shortened by 4 bases and J by 1 base, with 5 bases between the two germline ends. Germline V gene lookup returns CDR1 SQVTM and CDR2 ANQGSEA. The CDR3 spans 12 residues.

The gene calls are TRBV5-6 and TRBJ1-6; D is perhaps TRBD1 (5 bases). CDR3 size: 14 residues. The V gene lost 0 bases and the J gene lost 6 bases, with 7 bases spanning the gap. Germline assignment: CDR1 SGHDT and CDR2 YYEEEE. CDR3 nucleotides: TGTGCCAGCAGCTTGGGACAGACTAATTCACCCCTCCACTTT. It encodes CASSLGQTNSPLHF.

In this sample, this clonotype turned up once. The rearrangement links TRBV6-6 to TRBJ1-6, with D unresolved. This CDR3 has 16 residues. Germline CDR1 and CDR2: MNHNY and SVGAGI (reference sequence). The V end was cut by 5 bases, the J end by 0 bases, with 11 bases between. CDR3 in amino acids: CASSPGRSSYNSPLHF. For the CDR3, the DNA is TGTGCCAGCAGTCCCGGACGGAGCTCCTATAATTCACCCCTCCACTTT.